Below, 9 T cell receptor beta chains from the same sample are listed, as sequenced in a study of blood T cell repertoires in COVID-19. The data were produced by immunoSEQ multiplex PCR, yet TCRdb's version contains in-frame clones alone and is incomplete. This sample has approximately 180,000 clones, with around 76% found just once. The specimen sequenced was PBMCs or T cells enriched from blood (not recorded which). The receptor set was obtained from a woman aged 50 to 60 with acute COVID-19.

This chain uses TRBV9 with TRBJ2-3, with D perhaps matching TRBD1 (5 bases). Germline CDR1 is SGDLS and CDR2 is YYNGEE. CDR3 size: 16 residues. V was cut by 0 bases and J by 3 bases, with 14 bases left in between. This chain's CDR3 is CASSVARDRVTDTQYF. The CDR3 nucleotides are TGTGCCAGCAGCGTAGCCCGCGACAGAGTTACAGATACGCAGTATTTT.

The V gene is TRBV6-5, the J gene TRBJ1-5; tentative D call: TRBD1 (5 bases). The CDR3 totals 14 residues. V lost 6 bases and J 2 bases, leaving 11 bases between the germline ends. Germline V lookup: CDR1 MNHEY, CDR2 SVGAGI. The CDR3 DNA sequence: TGTGCCAGCAGCCCCAGGGCAGGCAATCAGCCCCAGCATTTT. Encoded protein: CASSPRAGNQPQHF.

The V call is TRBV10-3, the J call TRBJ1-3; D unresolved. The CDR3 runs 11 residues. Between the trimmed V and J ends, which lost 11 bases and 1 base, there was a span of 6 bases. CDR1 and CDR2 (germline): ENHRY, SYGVKD. The CDR3 DNA sequence: TGTGCCTCGTTGTCTGGAAACACCATATATTTT. Protein: CASLSGNTIYF.

This clone appeared a few times. V usage is TRBV5-4 and J usage is TRBJ2-3; TRBD1 might be the D (6 bases). V was pared by 4 bases and J by 0 bases, with 9 bases between. The CDR3 is made up of 14 amino acids. Germline values: CDR1 SGHNT, CDR2 YYREEE (reference sequence). For the CDR3, the DNA is TGTGCCAGCAGCGTTCAGGGGAGCACAGATACGCAGTATTTT. Translated, it gives CASSVQGSTDTQYF.

A few counts support this clone. V and J are TRBV7-9 and TRBJ1-4; D not certain. Trimming took 3 bases from V and 7 from J, leaving 12 bases between them. Germline CDR1 SEHNR, CDR2 FQNEAQ (reference sequence). CDR3 length: 14 residues. CDR3 amino acids: CASSFSPAVEKLFF. CDR3 sequence (DNA): TGTGCCAGCAGCTTCTCCCCGGCGGTTGAAAAACTGTTTTTT.

A word on this clone: It is unclear where the CDR3 begins or ends on the DNA, so no DNA is shown, and the CDR3 is as TCRdb lists it. This chain links TRBV21-1 with TRBJ1-1; TRBD1 is the table's D call, not checked against the DNA. TRBV21-1 is termed a pseudogene. The CDR3 is 16 amino acids long, termini counted. CDR3 sequence: CASSKYSFGLGTEAFF.

The chain combines TRBV9 with TRBJ1-6; the match to TRBD1 covers 7 bases. Germline V gives CDR1 SGDLS, CDR2 YYNGEE. The CDR3 sequence is 15 residues long. The V and J ends lost 4 bases and 10 bases, in that order; junction bases with no gene match: 11. As DNA, the CDR3 is TGTGCCAGCAGCTCCACCCAGGGGGGTAGGTCACCCCTCCACTTT. It encodes CASSSTQGGRSPLHF.

This clone was picked up a small number of times. CDR3 bases: TGTGCCAGCAGCTTAACTCTCAGAGGTTCAACTAATGAAAAACTGTTTTTT. It codes for CASSLTLRGSTNEKLFF. The rearrangement uses TRBV7-8 and TRBJ1-4; the D is unclear. The CDR3 has 17 residues. Trimming stripped 2 bases from V and 0 bases from J, with 13 bases between. Per germline, CDR1 SGHVS and CDR2 FQNEAQ.

This clone has a handful of counts. This sequence joins TRBV7-6 and TRBJ1-4, with TRBD1 matching over 10 bases. The germline V gene encodes CDR1 SGHVS and CDR2 FNYEAQ. After removal of 5 bases from V and 8 bases from J, the junction contained 8 bases not matched to a gene. The CDR3 covers 15 residues. CDR3 amino acids: CASSLGTGAGEKLFF. The DNA for the CDR3 is TGTGCCAGCAGCCTCGGGACAGGGGCCGGAGAAAAACTGTTTTTT. The variable domain in full, with the rest retrieved from reference TRBV7-6 and TRBJ1-4, is GAGVSQSPRYKVTKRGQDVALRCDPISGHVSLYWYRQALGQGPEFLTYFNYEAQQDKSGLPNDRFSAERPEGSISTLTIQRTEQRDSAMYRCASSLGTGAGEKLFFGSGTQLSVL.